This T cell receptor (beta chain) appears in the sequencing data of a study of shared clonotypes between healthy human individuals. Regarding the study as a whole: Between a handful of donors, naive CD4 clonotypes were shared at a level of about 5%. Rarefaction demonstrated incomplete sorted-subset sequencing despite large depth.

Per the study methods: ImmunoSEQ yielded junction-only sequences lacking quality scores, so filtering differed. Profiling relied on immunoSEQ multiplex PCR, and the TCRdb table lists in-frame clones only, not all of them. V, J and clone size derive from that table, while D and trimming were established from the DNA sequence. The sample consists of about 2.4 million clones, roughly 93% of them appearing once. Each sample came from a Caucasian adult donor living in Nashville, Tennessee. This CDR3 is 18 amino acids long. Germline CDR1 SGHNT, CDR2 YENEEA. V lost 1 base, J lost 0 bases, and 8 bases stayed unmatched. With respect to this clone: Its specificity is unknown.

The TCR sequence derives from a man aged 18 to 29 in good health. Some clones in this sample may be carry-over from other donors' samples. The rearrangement joins TRBV11-3 to TRBJ2-2, with 7 bases fitting TRBD1. What was sequenced was naive CD4+ T cells from PBMCs. The subset is: CD45RA+ positively selected. CDR3: CASSLASVGQPNTGELFF. The DNA for the CDR3 is TGTGCCAGCAGCTTAGCTAGTGTGGGACAGCCGAACACCGGGGAGCTGTTTTTT.